The entry that follows covers one TCR beta chain sequence. This clone has only one observation. Its antigen is unknown. Base qualities are not recorded, but no much larger clone differs from it by a single base. The V end loses 5 bases and the J end loses 4 bases, and a stretch of 17 bases separates them. The germline V gene (reference sequence) yields SEHNR for CDR1 and FQNEAQ for CDR2. The CDR3 goes from the cysteine to the phenylalanine over 15 residues. The CDR3 DNA has 45 bases and is translated from base 1. Each PCR received spiked-in synthetic TCR analog templates so that absolute template abundance could be estimated from read counts. TCRbeta CDR3 regions were amplified from genomic DNA with bias-controlled V and J gene primers using the immunoSEQ assay. Sequencing of rearranged TCRbeta segments was done at approximately 20X coverage. The authors processed their data as follows. Sequencing errors were corrected by clustering, and CDR3s were annotated against IMGT so that V, D and J genes could be assigned. Only productive TCRbeta rearrangements were used in downstream analyses, excluding out-of-frame or stop-codon sequences. Clonality was calculated as one minus the Shannon entropy normalized by the log of the number of unique productive sequences. Fisher's exact test with Benjamini-Hochberg correction, at a threshold of adjusted p below 0.01, was used to find clones that differed between time points or between blood and tumor. Held by TCRdb, this immuneACCESS table contains in-frame sequences only and omits some clones. Under half of the omission traces to an unresolved V gene where checked; the cause of the rest is unknown. That table gives V, J and clone size, and the DNA gave D and trimming. Present in this sample are about 71,000 clones, 85% to 90% of which were seen just once. The ten largest clonotypes hold around 3.5% of the sample.

The sample originates from a study of PD-L1 blockade in urothelial cancer (dated by TCRdb to about 2017). Study-wide context: All patients started therapy around 2014 and received atezolizumab 1,200 mg intravenously every 3 weeks. Durable clinical benefit was defined as progression-free survival longer than 6 months, and TCR features were also tested against progression-free and overall survival. An ECOG performance status of 0 or 1 was recorded for the patients, and 0 to 3 prior chemotherapy regimens had been received by the patients. Blood samples were analyzed at two time points: 3 weeks after treatment start (second dose) and 6 weeks after treatment start. In the same patients, pretreatment tumors underwent whole exome sequencing and RNA sequencing in addition to TCR sequencing. Under 10 patients reached durable clinical benefit, while about 20 patients did not. Pretreatment blood TCR-seq was available for about 27 patients, at least one posttreatment blood collection was obtained for 25 or so patients, and tumor TCR-seq was available for 25 or so patients. About nine tenths of the roughly 29 patients were identified as males with urothelial cancer of bladder origin, and a prior smoking history was reported by 18 of 29 patients. An exploratory multi-omic analysis was conducted of the somatic, immune and clinical correlates of response to PD-L1 blockade with atezolizumab in urothelial cancer. Blood samples gave a median of about 150,000 T cells and 80,000 to 95,000 unique TCRs, with a median clonality of 0.080. TCR sequencing covered pretreatment tumor samples and matched, serially collected peripheral blood taken before and after atezolizumab treatment. Findings and caveats that apply to the study as a whole: Because the sample size was small (n of about 30) and many exploratory analyses were performed, the results are intended to be hypothesis-generating. At 3 weeks after the start of treatment, tumor-associated TCR clones in peripheral blood had expanded more in patients with durable benefit (n of about 22, p = 0.022). A pretreatment peripheral blood TCR clonality below the median was linked to improved progression-free and overall survival.

The cohort comprised 30 or so patients with locally advanced or metastatic urothelial carcinoma treated at Memorial Sloan Kettering on a trial protocol. Peripheral blood mononuclear cells were collected pretreatment and during treatment, at between 1 and 8 total time points per patient. The Qiagen DNeasy Blood extraction kit was used to purify genomic DNA from total PBMCs and tumor samples. PBMCs were collected pretreatment and during treatment and were isolated and stored as previously described. The sequence was collected from a man aged 60 to 75 with urothelial cancer. Sample: PBMCs, taken around atezolizumab (anti-PD-L1) treatment. The V and J genes are TRBV7-9 and TRBJ1-1, and TRBD1 may be the D gene, going by 6 matching bases. The CDR3 region has the sequence CASSPEGGQATEAFF. The DNA sequence reads TGTGCCAGCAGCCCCGAGGGGGGGCAGGCCACTGAAGCTTTCTTT.